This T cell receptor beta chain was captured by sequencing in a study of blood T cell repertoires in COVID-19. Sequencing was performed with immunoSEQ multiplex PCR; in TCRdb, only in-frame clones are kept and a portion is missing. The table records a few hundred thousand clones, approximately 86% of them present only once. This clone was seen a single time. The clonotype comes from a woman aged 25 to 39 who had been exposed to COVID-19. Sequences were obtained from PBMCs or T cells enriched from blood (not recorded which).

The CDR3 is CASSLSVPTGELFF. CDR3 bases: TGCGCCAGCAGCTTGAGCGTGCCCACCGGGGAGCTGTTTTTT. V is TRBV5-1 and J is TRBJ2-2, with D unresolved. V was cut by 1 base and J by 4 bases, with 8 bases left in between. CDR1 SGHRS and CDR2 YFSETQ come from the germline V gene. The CDR3 has 14 amino acids.